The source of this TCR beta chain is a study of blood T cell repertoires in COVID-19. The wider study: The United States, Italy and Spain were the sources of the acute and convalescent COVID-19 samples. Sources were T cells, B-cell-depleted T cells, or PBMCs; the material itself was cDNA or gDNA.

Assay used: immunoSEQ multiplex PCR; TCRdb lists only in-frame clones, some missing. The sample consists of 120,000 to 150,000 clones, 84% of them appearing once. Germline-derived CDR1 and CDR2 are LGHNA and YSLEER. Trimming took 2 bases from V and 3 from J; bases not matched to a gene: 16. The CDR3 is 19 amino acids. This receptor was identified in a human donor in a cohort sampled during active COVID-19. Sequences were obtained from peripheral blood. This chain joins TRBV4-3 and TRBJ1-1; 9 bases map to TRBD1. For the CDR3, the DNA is TGCGCCAGCAGCCAAACCGCGGACAGGGGATTAATTTTGGACACTGAAGCTTTCTTT. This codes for CASSQTADRGLILDTEAFF.